This TCR beta chain was retrieved from a study of T cell responses to AZD1222 COVID-19 vaccine. Assay used: immunoSEQ multiplex PCR; TCRdb lists only in-frame clones, some missing. The repertoire includes approximately 93,000 clones, over 85% of them detected once, and about 5.7% sits in the top ten. Germline CDR1 and CDR2: ENHRY and SYGVKD. V shed 4 bases and J 5 bases; nucleotides not matched to a gene: 3. CDR3 length: 14 residues. This sequence originates from an adult who received the AZD1222 COVID-19 vaccine. This sample comprised peripheral blood, obtained 28 days after the second AZD1222 dose. The chain combines TRBV10-3 with TRBJ2-2; 8 bases line up with TRBD1. The chain's CDR3 is CAISGTGGTGELFF. The CDR3 DNA is TGTGCCATCAGTGGCACAGGGGGGACCGGGGAGCTGTTTTTT.